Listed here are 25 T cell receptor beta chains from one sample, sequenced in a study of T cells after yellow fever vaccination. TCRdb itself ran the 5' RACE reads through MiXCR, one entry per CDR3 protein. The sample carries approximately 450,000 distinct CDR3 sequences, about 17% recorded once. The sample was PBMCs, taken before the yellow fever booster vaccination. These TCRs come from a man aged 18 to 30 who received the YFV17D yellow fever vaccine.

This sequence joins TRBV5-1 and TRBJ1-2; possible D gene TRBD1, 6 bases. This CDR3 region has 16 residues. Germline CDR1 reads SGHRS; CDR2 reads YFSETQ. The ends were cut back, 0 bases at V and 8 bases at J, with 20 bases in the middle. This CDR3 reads CASSLALGGSVEGYTF. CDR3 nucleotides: TGCGCCAGCAGCTTGGCCTTAGGGGGTTCCGTGGAAGGCTACACCTTC.

This chain's CDR3 is CASSRQGSLGTLNYGYTF. The CDR3 DNA follows: TGTGCCAGCAGTCGGCAGGGGAGTCTCGGGACCCTCAACTATGGCTACACCTTC. The chain recombines TRBV5-4 with TRBJ1-2; D is possibly TRBD1 (6 bases). Germline V gene lookup returns CDR1 SGHNT and CDR2 YYREEE (reference sequence). This CDR3 is built from 18 residues. With 5 bases removed from V and 2 bases from J, the gap between germline ends came to 25 bases.

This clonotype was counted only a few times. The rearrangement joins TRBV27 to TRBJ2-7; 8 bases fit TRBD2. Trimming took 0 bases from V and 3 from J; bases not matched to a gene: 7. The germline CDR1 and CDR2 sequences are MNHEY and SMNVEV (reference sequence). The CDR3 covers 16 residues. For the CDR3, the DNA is TGTGCCAGCAGTTTATCCGCAGCGGGGGTAGACTACGAGCAGTACTTC. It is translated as CASSLSAAGVDYEQYF.

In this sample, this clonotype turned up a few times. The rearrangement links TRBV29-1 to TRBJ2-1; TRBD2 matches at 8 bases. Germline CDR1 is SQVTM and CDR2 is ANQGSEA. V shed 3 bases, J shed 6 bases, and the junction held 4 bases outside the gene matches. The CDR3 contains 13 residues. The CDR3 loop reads CSVDRGLGNEQFF. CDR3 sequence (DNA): TGCAGCGTTGACAGGGGACTAGGCAATGAGCAGTTCTTC.

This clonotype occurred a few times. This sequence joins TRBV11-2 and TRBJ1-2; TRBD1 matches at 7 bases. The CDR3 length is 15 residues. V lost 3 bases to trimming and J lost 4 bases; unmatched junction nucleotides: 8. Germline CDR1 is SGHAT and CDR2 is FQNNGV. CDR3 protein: CASSFTGGQAYGYTF. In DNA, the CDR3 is TGTGCCAGCAGCTTCACAGGTGGACAGGCCTATGGCTACACCTTC.

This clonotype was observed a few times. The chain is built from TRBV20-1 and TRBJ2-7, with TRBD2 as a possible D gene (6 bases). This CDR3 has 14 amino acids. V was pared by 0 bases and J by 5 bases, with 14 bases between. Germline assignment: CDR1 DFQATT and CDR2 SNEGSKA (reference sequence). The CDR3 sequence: CSARDFSGGHEQYF. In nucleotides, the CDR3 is TGCAGTGCTAGAGATTTTTCCGGGGGTCACGAGCAGTACTTC.

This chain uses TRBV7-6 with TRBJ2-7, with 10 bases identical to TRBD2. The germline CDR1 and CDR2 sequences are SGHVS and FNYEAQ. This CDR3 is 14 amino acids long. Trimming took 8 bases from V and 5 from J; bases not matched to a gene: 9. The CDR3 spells CASASSGGTNEQYF. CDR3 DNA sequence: TGTGCCAGCGCATCTAGCGGGGGTACCAACGAGCAGTACTTC.

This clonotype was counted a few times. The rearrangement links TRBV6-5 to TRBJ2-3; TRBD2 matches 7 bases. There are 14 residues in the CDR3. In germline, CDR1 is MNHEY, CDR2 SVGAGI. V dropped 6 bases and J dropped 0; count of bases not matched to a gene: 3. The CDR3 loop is CASRAGVSTDTQYF. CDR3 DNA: TGTGCCAGCAGGGCGGGGGTTAGCACAGATACGCAGTATTTT.

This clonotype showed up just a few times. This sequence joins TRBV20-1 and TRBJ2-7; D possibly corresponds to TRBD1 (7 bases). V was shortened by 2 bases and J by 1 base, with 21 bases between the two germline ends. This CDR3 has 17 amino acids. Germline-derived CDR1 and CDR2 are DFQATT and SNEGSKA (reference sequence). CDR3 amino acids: CSARPRTGVGRSYEQYF. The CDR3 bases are TGCAGTGCTAGACCCCGTACAGGGGTAGGGAGGTCCTACGAGCAGTACTTC.

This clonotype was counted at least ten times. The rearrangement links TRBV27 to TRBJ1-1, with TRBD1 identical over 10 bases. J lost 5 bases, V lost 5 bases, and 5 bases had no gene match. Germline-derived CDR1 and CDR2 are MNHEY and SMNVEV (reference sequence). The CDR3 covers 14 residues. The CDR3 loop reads CASSPRDRGTEAFF. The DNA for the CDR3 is TGTGCCAGCAGTCCTCGGGACAGGGGTACTGAAGCTTTCTTT.

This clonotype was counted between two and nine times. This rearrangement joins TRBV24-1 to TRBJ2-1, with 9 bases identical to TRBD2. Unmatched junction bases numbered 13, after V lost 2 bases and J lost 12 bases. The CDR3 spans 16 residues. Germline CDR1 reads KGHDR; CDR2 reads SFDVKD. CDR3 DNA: TGTGCCACCAGTGATTCCCGCCTAGCGGGGACCGGGGGGCAGTTCTTC. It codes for CATSDSRLAGTGGQFF.

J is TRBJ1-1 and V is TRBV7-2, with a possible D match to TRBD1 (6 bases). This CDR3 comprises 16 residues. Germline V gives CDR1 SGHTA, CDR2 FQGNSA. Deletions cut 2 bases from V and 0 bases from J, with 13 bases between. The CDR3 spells CASSLYRALMNTEAFF. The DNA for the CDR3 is TGTGCCAGCAGCTTATACAGGGCCCTTATGAACACTGAAGCTTTCTTT.

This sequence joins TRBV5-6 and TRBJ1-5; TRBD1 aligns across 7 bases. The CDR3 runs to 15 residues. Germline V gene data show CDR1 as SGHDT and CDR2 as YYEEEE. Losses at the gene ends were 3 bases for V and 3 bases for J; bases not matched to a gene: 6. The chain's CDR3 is CASSSIDRVNQPQHF. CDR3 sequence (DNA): TGTGCCAGCAGCTCGATCGACAGGGTCAATCAGCCCCAGCATTTT.

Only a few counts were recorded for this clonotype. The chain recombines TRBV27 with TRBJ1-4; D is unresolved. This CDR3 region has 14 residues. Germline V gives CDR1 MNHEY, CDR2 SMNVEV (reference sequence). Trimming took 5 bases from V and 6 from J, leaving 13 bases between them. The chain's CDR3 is CASSAWVGDEKLFF. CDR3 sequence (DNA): TGTGCCAGCAGTGCGTGGGTCGGGGATGAAAAACTGTTTTTT. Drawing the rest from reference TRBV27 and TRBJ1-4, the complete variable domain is EAQVTQNPRYLITVTGKKLTVTCSQNMNHEYMSWYRQDPGLGLRQIYYSMNVEVTDKGDVPEGYKVSRKEKRNFPLILESPSPNQTSLYFCASSAWVGDEKLFFGSGTQLSVL.

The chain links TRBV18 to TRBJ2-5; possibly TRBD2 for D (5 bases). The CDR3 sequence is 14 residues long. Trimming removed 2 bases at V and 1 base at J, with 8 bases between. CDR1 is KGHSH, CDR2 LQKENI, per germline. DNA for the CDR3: TGTGCCAGCTCACCAATGAGGGTCCAAGAGACCCAGTACTTC. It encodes CASSPMRVQETQYF.

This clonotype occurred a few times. CDR3 sequence reads: CSVGVASVTDTQYF. In nucleotides, the CDR3 is TGCAGCGTTGGGGTGGCGAGTGTCACAGATACGCAGTATTTT. The V and J genes are TRBV29-1 and TRBJ2-3, with no clear D. Germline values: CDR1 SQVTM, CDR2 ANQGSEA. The V gene lost 4 bases and the J gene lost 2 bases, with 13 bases spanning the gap. This CDR3 region has 14 residues.

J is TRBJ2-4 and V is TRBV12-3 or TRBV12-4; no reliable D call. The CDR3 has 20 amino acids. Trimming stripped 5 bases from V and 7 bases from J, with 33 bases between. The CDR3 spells CASSPDPIDASPLGRNIQYF. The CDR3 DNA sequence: TGTGCCAGCAGTCCCGATCCGATTGATGCGTCACCGCTAGGACGGAACATTCAGTACTTC.

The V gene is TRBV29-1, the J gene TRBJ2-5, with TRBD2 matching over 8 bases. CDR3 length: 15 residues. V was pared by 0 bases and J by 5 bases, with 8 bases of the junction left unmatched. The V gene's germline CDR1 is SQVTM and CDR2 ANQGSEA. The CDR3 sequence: CSVEDPQRGTETQYF. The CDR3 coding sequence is TGCAGCGTTGAAGACCCCCAGCGGGGGACGGAGACCCAGTACTTC.

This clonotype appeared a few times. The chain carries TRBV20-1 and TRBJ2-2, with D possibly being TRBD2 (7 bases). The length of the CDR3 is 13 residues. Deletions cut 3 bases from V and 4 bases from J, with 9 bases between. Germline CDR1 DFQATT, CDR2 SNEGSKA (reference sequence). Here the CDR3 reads CSASGGPTGELFF. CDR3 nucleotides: TGCAGTGCTAGCGGGGGGCCCACCGGGGAGCTGTTTTTT.

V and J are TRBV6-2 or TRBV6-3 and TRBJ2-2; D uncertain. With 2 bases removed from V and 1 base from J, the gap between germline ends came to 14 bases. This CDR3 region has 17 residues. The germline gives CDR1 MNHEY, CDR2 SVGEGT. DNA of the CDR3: TGTGCCAGCAGTTACGGGCGTCCCGGGCTGAACACCGGGGAGCTGTTTTTT. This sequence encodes CASSYGRPGLNTGELFF.

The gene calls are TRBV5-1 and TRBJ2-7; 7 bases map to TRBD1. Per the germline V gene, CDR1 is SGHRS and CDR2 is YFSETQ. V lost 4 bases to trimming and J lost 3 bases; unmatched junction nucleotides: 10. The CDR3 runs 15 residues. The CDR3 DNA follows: TGCGCCAGCAGCCCCGAACCAGGGGGTGTCTACGAGCAGTACTTC. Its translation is CASSPEPGGVYEQYF. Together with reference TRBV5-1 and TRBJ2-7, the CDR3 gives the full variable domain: KAGVTQTPRYLIKTRGQQVTLSCSPISGHRSVSWYQQTPGQGLQFLFEYFSETQRNKGNFPGRFSGRQFSNSRSEMNVSTLELGDSALYLCASSPEPGGVYEQYFGPGTRLTVT.

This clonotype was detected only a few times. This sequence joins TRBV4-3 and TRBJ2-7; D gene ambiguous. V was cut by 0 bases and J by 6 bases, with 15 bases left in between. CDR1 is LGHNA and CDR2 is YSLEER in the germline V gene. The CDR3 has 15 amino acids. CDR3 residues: CASSQEWGRQAEQYF. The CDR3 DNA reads TGCGCCAGCAGCCAAGAATGGGGAAGACAAGCCGAGCAGTACTTC.

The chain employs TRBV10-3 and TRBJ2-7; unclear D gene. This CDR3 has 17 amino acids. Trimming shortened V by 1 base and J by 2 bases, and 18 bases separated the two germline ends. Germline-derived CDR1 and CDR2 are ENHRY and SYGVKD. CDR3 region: CAISELNFEWGTYEQYF. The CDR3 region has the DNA TGTGCCATCAGTGAGTTAAATTTTGAGTGGGGAACCTACGAGCAGTACTTC.

The DNA of the CDR3 is TGTGCCAGCAGTTACCCCCCGGGAACTGAAGCTTTCTTT. Residues: CASSYPPGTEAFF. V usage is TRBV6-6 and J usage is TRBJ1-1; no clear D gene. The V end lost 2 bases, the J end lost 5 bases, and 9 bases lay between the germline ends. Germline loops: CDR1 MNHNY, CDR2 SVGAGI (reference sequence). This CDR3 region has 13 residues.

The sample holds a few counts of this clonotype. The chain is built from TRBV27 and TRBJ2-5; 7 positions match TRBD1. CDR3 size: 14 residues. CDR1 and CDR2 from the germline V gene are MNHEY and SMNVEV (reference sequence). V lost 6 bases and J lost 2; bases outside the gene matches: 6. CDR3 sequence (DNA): TGTGCCAGCAGAATGGGACAGCCTCAAGAGACCCAGTACTTC. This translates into CASRMGQPQETQYF.